This T cell receptor beta chain derives from a study of blood T cell repertoires in COVID-19. TCRdb's table, derived via immunoSEQ multiplex PCR, lists solely in-frame clones and lacks some. The sample comprises 90,000 to 100,000 clones, approximately 82% of which are singletons, and roughly a tenth rests with the top ten. V lost 5 bases to trimming and J lost 11 bases, with 10 bases between them. The CDR3 covers 11 residues. The specimen sequenced was peripheral blood. The sequence was collected from a man between 65 and 79 years old with acute or convalescent COVID-19. The chain recombines TRBV12-3 or TRBV12-4 with TRBJ1-5, with D perhaps matching TRBD1 (5 bases). The DNA of the CDR3 is TGTGCCAGCAGTCCGGGGGACGCCCAGCATTTT. The encoded protein is CASSPGDAQHF.